The clone carrying this T cell receptor beta chain has more than one count but fewer than ten. No antigen is known for it. The data were obtained in a study of CD8 T cells in ankylosing spondylitis. Study results and limitations: A TCR beta motif of roughly 8 highly homologous variants seemed to mark ankylosing spondylitis blood. A number of the motif variants had already been described in reactive arthritis synovial fluid and blood.

V lost 3 bases, J lost 0 bases, and 21 bases lay in between. Germline CDR1 and CDR2: SGHAT and FQNNGV. This CDR3 contains 18 residues. Each CDR3 protein is one row after TCRdb ran MiXCR on the 5' RACE reads. The sample holds about 400,000 distinct CDR3 sequences; about 20% are singletons and the top ten take about a sixth. The sequenced sample was blood, either unsorted or a sorted T cell fraction (not recorded which). The chain couples TRBV11-2 to TRBJ2-7; no definite D call. The sequence came from a male donor with ankylosing spondylitis. The CDR3 region is CASSLTGFPSNPSYEQYF. As DNA, the CDR3 is TGTGCCAGCAGCTTGACCGGTTTCCCGTCAAACCCCTCCTACGAGCAGTACTTC.